These 2 T cell receptor beta chains came from one sample sequenced in a study of T-cell memory formation after mild COVID-19. TCRdb re-derived calls from the 5' RACE reads in MiXCR, one entry per CDR3 protein. The data show hundreds of thousands of distinct CDR3 sequences, 15% to 20% seen once. What was sequenced was PBMCs or a T cell subset sorted from them (not recorded which). The receptors were sampled from an adult woman who had mild COVID-19 (a few samples of this study predate the infection). Cell type and time point are not known.

There are a few counts of this clonotype. The CDR3 region is CASSLSPTSGRGETQYF. Here the CDR3 DNA reads TGTGCCAGCAGCTTAAGCCCGACTAGCGGGAGGGGAGAGACCCAGTACTTC. The genes are TRBV7-2 and TRBJ2-5, with 14 bases identical to TRBD2. The CDR3 length is 17 residues. CDR1 and CDR2 from the germline V gene are SGHTA and FQGNSA. J was trimmed by 4 bases and V by 2 bases; bases with no gene match: 6. Drawing the rest from reference TRBV7-2 and TRBJ2-5, the complete variable domain is GAGVSQSPSNKVTEKGKDVELRCDPISGHTALYWYRQSLGQGLEFLIYFQGNSAPDKSGLPSDRFSAERTGGSVSTLTIQRTQQEDSAVYLCASSLSPTSGRGETQYFGPGTRLLVL.

As concerns this clonotype: A junction boundary mismatches the germline segment, possibly from a read error. The V and J genes are TRBV7-7 and TRBJ2-1, with D possibly TRBD2 on 6 matching bases. The CDR3 spans 17 residues. The germline V gene has CDR1 SSHAT and CDR2 FNYEAQ (reference sequence). Here the CDR3 DNA reads TGTTCCAGCAGCTTAATGGGGGGAACGATTTGGGGCAATGAGCAGTTCTTC. Translating it yields CSSSLMGGTIWGNEQFF. The full variable domain, its missing parts supplied by reference TRBV7-7 and TRBJ2-1, is GAGVSQSPRYKVTKRGQDVTLRCDPISSHATLYWYQQALGQGPEFLTYFNYEAQPDKSGLPSDRFSAERPEGSISTLTIQRTEQRDSAMYRCSSSLMGGTIWGNEQFFGPGTRLTVL.